These 7 T cell receptor beta chains originate from one sample sequenced in a study of shared clonotypes between healthy human individuals. Assay: immunoSEQ multiplex PCR; the TCRdb copy retains only in-frame clones and omits some. The sample lists hundreds of thousands of clones, roughly 98% occurring once. CD8 cells regarded as naive lacked CD45RO, were positively chosen for CCR7, and omitted terminally differentiated effector memory CD45RA+ cells. The sequenced sample was naive CD8+ T cells sorted from blood. These receptors were obtained from a young man in good health.

This sequence joins TRBV9 and TRBJ1-5; possible D gene TRBD1, 5 bases. The CDR3 extends over 14 amino acids. The V gene's germline CDR1 is SGDLS and CDR2 YYNGEE. V was shortened by 3 bases and J by 3 bases, with 10 bases between the two germline ends. The CDR3 DNA sequence: TGTGCCAGCAGCGCCGGGACGGTCAATCAGCCCCAGCATTTT. Residues: CASSAGTVNQPQHF.

This chain joins TRBV5-4 and TRBJ2-7; D possibly corresponds to TRBD1 (5 bases). Germline V gene sequence: CDR1 SGHNT, CDR2 YYREEE (reference sequence). The CDR3 is made up of 15 amino acids. Trimming left V 4 bases short and J 0 bases short, with 14 bases between. CDR3 amino acids: CASSPGDSSSYEQYF. The CDR3 DNA sequence: TGTGCCAGCAGCCCTGGTGACAGCAGCTCCTACGAGCAGTACTTC.

The chain uses TRBV10-2 and TRBJ1-5, with TRBD1 identical over 10 bases. V trimming: 5 bases; J trimming: 5 bases; junction bases outside the gene matches: 3. The CDR3 is 14 amino acids. CDR1 and CDR2 from the germline V gene are WSHSY and SAAADI. CDR3 sequence: CASSRGQGDQPQHF. The CDR3 bases are TGCGCCAGCAGTCGCGGACAGGGGGATCAGCCCCAGCATTTT.

The chain joins TRBV27 to TRBJ2-7, with 10 positions matching TRBD1. Trimming took 4 bases from V and 4 from J; bases not matched to a gene: 10. The length of the CDR3 is 16 residues. CDR1 is MNHEY, CDR2 SMNVEV, per germline (reference sequence). CDR3 loop: CASSYDPDRGKYEQYF. The CDR3 DNA is TGTGCCAGCAGTTATGACCCGGACAGGGGGAAGTACGAGCAGTACTTC.

This rearrangement joins TRBV30 to TRBJ2-1; D remains ambiguous. Germline CDR1 and CDR2: GTSNPN and SVGIG (reference sequence). V lost 1 base and J lost 6, with 7 bases in between. There are 12 residues in the CDR3. The CDR3, as DNA: TGTGCCTGGAGTGGCCCCGTCAATGAGCAGTTCTTC. The encoded protein is CAWSGPVNEQFF. The variable domain in full, completed from reference TRBV30 and TRBJ2-1, reads SQTIHQWPATLVQPVGSPLSLECTVEGTSNPNLYWYRQAAGRGLQLLFYSVGIGQISSEVPQNLSASRPQDRQFILSSKKLLLSDSGFYLCAWSGPVNEQFFGPGTRLTVL.

V gene TRBV11-2 combines with J gene TRBJ1-4; D not resolved. Trimming pared 1 base from V and 8 bases from J, leaving 11 bases between. In germline, CDR1 is SGHAT, CDR2 FQNNGV. The CDR3 is made up of 14 amino acids. Written as DNA, the CDR3 is TGTGCCAGCAGCTTAGGGGTTGATATCGAAAAACTGTTTTTT. It is translated as CASSLGVDIEKLFF.

A word on this clone: Other DNA sequences in this specimen translate into the identical CDR3. The chain carries TRBV27 and TRBJ2-7; 11 bases are shared with TRBD2. The CDR3 totals 14 residues. CDR1 and CDR2 from the germline V gene are MNHEY and SMNVEV (reference sequence). V was pared by 5 bases and J by 3 bases, with 3 bases of the junction left unmatched. The DNA for the CDR3 is TGTGCCAGCAGTCCTGGACTAGCGGGCTACGAGCAGTACTTC. The encoded protein is CASSPGLAGYEQYF.